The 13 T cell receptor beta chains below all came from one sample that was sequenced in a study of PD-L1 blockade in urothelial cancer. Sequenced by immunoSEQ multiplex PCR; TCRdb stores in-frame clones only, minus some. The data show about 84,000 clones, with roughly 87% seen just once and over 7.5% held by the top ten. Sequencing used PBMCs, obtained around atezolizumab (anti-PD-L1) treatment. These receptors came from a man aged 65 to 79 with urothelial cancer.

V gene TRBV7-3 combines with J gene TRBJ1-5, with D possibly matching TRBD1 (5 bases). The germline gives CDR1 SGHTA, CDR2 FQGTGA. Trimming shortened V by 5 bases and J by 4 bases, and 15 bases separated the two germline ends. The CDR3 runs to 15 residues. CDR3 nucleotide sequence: TGTGCCAGCAGCCCGTCGGGGGGTTCTAATCAGCCCCAGCATTTT. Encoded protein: CASSPSGGSNQPQHF.

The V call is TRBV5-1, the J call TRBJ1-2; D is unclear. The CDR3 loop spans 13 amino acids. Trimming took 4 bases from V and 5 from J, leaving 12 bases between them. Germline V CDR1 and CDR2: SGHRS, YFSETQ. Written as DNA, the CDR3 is TGCGCCAGCAGCCCTCTGCGAGGATATGGCTACACCTTC. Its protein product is CASSPLRGYGYTF. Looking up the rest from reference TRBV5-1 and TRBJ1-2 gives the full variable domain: KAGVTQTPRYLIKTRGQQVTLSCSPISGHRSVSWYQQTPGQGLQFLFEYFSETQRNKGNFPGRFSGRQFSNSRSEMNVSTLELGDSALYLCASSPLRGYGYTFGSGTRLTVV.

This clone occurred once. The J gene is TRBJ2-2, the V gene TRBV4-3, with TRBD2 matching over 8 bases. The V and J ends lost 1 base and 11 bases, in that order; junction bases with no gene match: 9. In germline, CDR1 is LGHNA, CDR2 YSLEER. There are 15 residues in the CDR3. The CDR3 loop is CASSQARTSIGELFF. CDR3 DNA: TGCGCCAGCAGCCAAGCAAGGACTAGCATCGGAGAGCTGTTTTTT.

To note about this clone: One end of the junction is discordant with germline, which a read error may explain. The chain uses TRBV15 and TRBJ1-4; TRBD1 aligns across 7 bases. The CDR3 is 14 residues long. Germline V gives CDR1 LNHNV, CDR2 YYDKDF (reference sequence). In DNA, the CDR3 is TGTGTCACCAGCAGGGGGGGACAGAATGAAAAACTGTTTTTT. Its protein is CVTSRGGQNEKLFF.

In nucleotides, the CDR3 is TGTGCCACCAGCAGGGGACAGGGCTCTCGGGAGCAGTACTTC. It specifies CATSRGQGSREQYF. The gene calls are TRBV15 and TRBJ2-7, with 9 nucleotides matching TRBD1. The junction had 7 bases not matched to a gene; V was cut back by 3 bases and J by 7 bases. Germline lookup yields CDR1 LNHNV and CDR2 YYDKDF (reference sequence). This CDR3 has 14 residues.

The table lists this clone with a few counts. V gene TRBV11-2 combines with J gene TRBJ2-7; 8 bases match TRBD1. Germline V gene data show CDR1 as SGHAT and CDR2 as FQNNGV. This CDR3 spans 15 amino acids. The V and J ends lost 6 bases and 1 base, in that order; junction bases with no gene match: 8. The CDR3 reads CASSRQGPISYEQYF. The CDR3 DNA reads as TGTGCCAGCAGTCGACAGGGGCCGATTTCCTACGAGCAGTACTTC.

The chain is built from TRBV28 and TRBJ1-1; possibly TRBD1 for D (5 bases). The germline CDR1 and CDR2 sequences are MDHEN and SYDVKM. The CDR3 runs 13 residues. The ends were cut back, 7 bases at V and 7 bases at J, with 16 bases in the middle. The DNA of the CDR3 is TGTGCCAGCAACTTCCCTGGGGGGGTTGAAGCTTTCTTT. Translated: CASNFPGGVEAFF.

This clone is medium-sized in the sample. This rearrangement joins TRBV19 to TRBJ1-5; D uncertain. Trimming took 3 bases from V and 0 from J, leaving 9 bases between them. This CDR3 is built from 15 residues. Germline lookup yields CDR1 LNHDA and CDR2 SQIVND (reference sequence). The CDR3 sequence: CASSMFGSSNQPQHF. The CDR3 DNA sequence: TGTGCCAGTAGTATGTTCGGTTCTAGCAATCAGCCCCAGCATTTT.

This CDR3 is CASSGREGTEAFF. The DNA for the CDR3 is TGTGCCAGCAGTGGCAGGGAGGGCACTGAAGCTTTCTTT. This rearrangement joins TRBV2 to TRBJ1-1; maybe TRBD1 (5 bases). The CDR3 contains 13 residues. V was shortened by 4 bases and J by 4 bases, with 10 bases between the two germline ends. CDR1 is SNHLY and CDR2 is FYNNEI in the germline V gene.

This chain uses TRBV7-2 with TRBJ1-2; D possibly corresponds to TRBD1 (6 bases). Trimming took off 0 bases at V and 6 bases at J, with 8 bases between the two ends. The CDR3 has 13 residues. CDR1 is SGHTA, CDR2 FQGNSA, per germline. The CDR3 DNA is TGTGCCAGCAGCTTAGCGGGGGCGCATGGCTACACCTTC. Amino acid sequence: CASSLAGAHGYTF.

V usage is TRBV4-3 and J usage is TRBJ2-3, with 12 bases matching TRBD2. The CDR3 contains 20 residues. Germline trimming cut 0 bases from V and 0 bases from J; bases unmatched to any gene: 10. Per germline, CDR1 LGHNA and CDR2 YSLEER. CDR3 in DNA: TGCGCCAGCAGCCAAGACCGCTCCACTAGCGGGAGGATTAGCACAGATACGCAGTATTTT. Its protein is CASSQDRSTSGRISTDTQYF.

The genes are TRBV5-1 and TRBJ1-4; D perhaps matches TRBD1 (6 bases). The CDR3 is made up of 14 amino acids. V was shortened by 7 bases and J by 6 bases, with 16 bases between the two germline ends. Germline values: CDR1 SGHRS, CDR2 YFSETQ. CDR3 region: CASSSGGADEKLFF. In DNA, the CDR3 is TGCGCCAGCTCCAGTGGGGGCGCAGATGAAAAACTGTTTTTT. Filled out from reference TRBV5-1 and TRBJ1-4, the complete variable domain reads KAGVTQTPRYLIKTRGQQVTLSCSPISGHRSVSWYQQTPGQGLQFLFEYFSETQRNKGNFPGRFSGRQFSNSRSEMNVSTLELGDSALYLCASSSGGADEKLFFGSGTQLSVL.

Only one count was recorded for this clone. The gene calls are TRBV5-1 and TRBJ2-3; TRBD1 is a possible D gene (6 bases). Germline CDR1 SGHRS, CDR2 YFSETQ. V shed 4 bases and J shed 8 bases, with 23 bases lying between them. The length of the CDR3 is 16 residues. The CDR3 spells CASSPGNNLARGTQYF. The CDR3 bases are TGCGCCAGCAGCCCGGGTAACAACTTAGCCAGGGGTACGCAGTATTTT.